Listed here are 22 T cell receptor beta chains from one sample, sequenced in a study of T cells in Graves' hyperthyroidism and ophthalmopathy. Amplification of TCR beta CDR3 regions was performed using RNA transcripts as template. The TCR CDR3 first-round RT-PCR relied on the HTBI primer set. One entry per CDR3 protein results from TCRdb running MiXCR on the multiplex PCR reads. The data hold around 340,000 distinct CDR3 sequences, with 15% to 20% observed a single time. Sequencing was performed on blood. These receptors all come from a young man with Graves' hyperthyroidism.

This clonotype was detected ten times or more. The chain recombines TRBV27 with TRBJ1-1; D remains unclear. The germline CDR1 and CDR2 sequences are MNHEY and SMNVEV (reference sequence). Trimming shortened V by 6 bases and J by 1 base, and 9 bases separated the two germline ends. This CDR3 has 13 amino acids. Written as DNA, the CDR3 is TGTGCCAGCAGGGCGTTGCGGAACACTGAAGCTTTCTTT. Protein sequence: CASRALRNTEAFF.

The chain has TRBV6-2 or TRBV6-3 and TRBJ2-1, with D unclear. The CDR3 contains 13 residues. Germline V lookup: CDR1 MNHEY, CDR2 SVGEGT. Trimming took off 5 bases at V and 8 bases at J, with 13 bases between the two ends. Written as DNA, the CDR3 is TGTGCCAGCAGTCCTATTTTCCGGGATGAGCAGTTCTTC. The encoded protein is CASSPIFRDEQFF.

The genes are TRBV18 and TRBJ1-5; D gene ambiguous. Germline values: CDR1 KGHSH, CDR2 LQKENI. V was shortened by 6 bases and J by 4 bases, with 10 bases between the two germline ends. The CDR3 is 13 residues long. The CDR3, as DNA: TGTGCCAGCTCTAGACAATATAATCAGCCCCAGCATTTT. As protein: CASSRQYNQPQHF.

This clonotype was picked up a small number of times. The rearrangement links TRBV24-1 to TRBJ2-5; possibly TRBD1 for D (6 bases). CDR1 is KGHDR, CDR2 SFDVKD, per germline. The CDR3 has 17 amino acids. The germline V and J ends were trimmed by 0 bases and 2 bases, with 15 bases remaining between them. CDR3 sequence (DNA): TGTGCCACCAGTGATTTGGGACCAGGGGCGCGACAAGAGACCCAGTACTTC. Its translation is CATSDLGPGARQETQYF.

This clonotype was picked up many times. This chain links TRBV27 with TRBJ2-7; no reliable D call. Germline V gene sequence: CDR1 MNHEY, CDR2 SMNVEV (reference sequence). This CDR3 contains 15 residues. Trimming took 6 bases from V and 4 from J, leaving 19 bases between them. CDR3 coding DNA: TGTGCCAGCAGGGAAGGTGGTCTCGGTATATACGAGCAGTACTTC. Translating it yields CASREGGLGIYEQYF.

This clonotype appeared a few times. This chain uses TRBV9 with TRBJ1-6; D is ambiguous. The germline gives CDR1 SGDLS, CDR2 YYNGEE. V was trimmed by 3 bases and J by 6 bases, leaving 10 bases between them. This CDR3 is 14 amino acids long. CDR3 in DNA: TGTGCCAGCAGCGCTCAAGGGTCTAATTCACCCCTCCACTTT. Translation gives CASSAQGSNSPLHF.

This clonotype showed up many times. The CDR3 DNA is TGTGCCAGCAGGGGAGTCAGGGACTACGAGCAGTACTTC. It encodes CASRGVRDYEQYF. This rearrangement joins TRBV2 to TRBJ2-7; D is possibly TRBD1 or TRBD2 (5 bases each). Deletions cut 6 bases from V and 3 bases from J, with 12 bases between. The CDR3 has 13 residues. Per germline, CDR1 SNHLY and CDR2 FYNNEI.

This clonotype has just a few counts. The V call is TRBV4-1, the J call TRBJ2-7; 7 positions agree with TRBD1. V trimming: 4 bases; J trimming: 2 bases; junction bases outside the gene matches: 2. Germline V gene sequence: CDR1 MGHRA, CDR2 YSYEKL. CDR3 length equals 13 residues. CDR3 nucleotides: TGCGCCAGCAGCCGTGGGACAGCCTACGAGCAGTACTTC. Amino acid sequence: CASSRGTAYEQYF.

As regards this clonotype: Being one base from a much bigger clone, this may be a read error. V is TRBV30 and J is TRBJ2-3; D remains unclear. CDR1 is GTSNPN, CDR2 SVGIG, per germline (reference sequence). The CDR3 runs 10 residues. V lost 2 bases and J 10 bases, leaving 7 bases between the germline ends. CDR3 sequence reads: CAWSRRAQYF. CDR3 sequence (DNA): TGTGCCTGGAGTCGAAGGGCGCAGTATTTT.

This clonotype was recorded at least ten times. CDR3 in DNA: TGTGCCAGCAGCCCCGATCGGGACAGGGGGTCGAACACTGAAGCTTTCTTT. This sequence encodes CASSPDRDRGSNTEAFF. The chain joins TRBV11-2 to TRBJ1-1; 11 nucleotides line up with TRBD1. The CDR3 covers 17 residues. Trimming at V came to 5 bases and at J to 1 base, leaving 9 bases not matched to a gene. The germline V gene has CDR1 SGHAT and CDR2 FQNNGV.

This clonotype was seen many times. The chain combines TRBV28 with TRBJ2-1; TRBD1 is a possible D gene (5 bases). Trimming took 5 bases from V and 12 from J, leaving 11 bases between them. This CDR3 region has 11 residues. From germline, CDR1 is MDHEN and CDR2 SYDVKM. For the CDR3, the DNA is TGTGCCAGCAGTCCGGGTACAGGGCAGTTCTTC. Amino acid sequence: CASSPGTGQFF.

This clonotype was counted only a few times. The chain combines TRBV3-1 with TRBJ1-2, with D tentatively TRBD1 (6 bases). The CDR3 loop spans 16 amino acids. The germline gives CDR1 LGHDT, CDR2 YNNKEL (reference sequence). V lost 3 bases, J lost 0 bases, and 14 bases lay in between. This CDR3 is CASSQDWTESNYGYTF. CDR3 nucleotides: TGTGCCAGCAGCCAGGACTGGACAGAGTCTAACTATGGCTACACCTTC.

The table lists this clonotype with a few counts. The J gene is TRBJ2-7, the V gene TRBV3-1; 8 bases align to TRBD1. The CDR3 has 14 amino acids. From germline, CDR1 is LGHDT and CDR2 YNNKEL (reference sequence). V lost 6 bases to trimming and J lost 2 bases; unmatched junction nucleotides: 6. CDR3 sequence (DNA): TGTGCCAGCAGGCGGACAGGGCGAGCCTACGAGCAGTACTTC. Translated: CASRRTGRAYEQYF.

Concerning this clonotype itself: A much larger clone is a single base away; this may be a read error. The rearrangement links TRBV19 to TRBJ2-2, with 7 bases aligning to TRBD1. Germline CDR1 and CDR2: LNHDA and SQIVND (reference sequence). This CDR3 spans 15 amino acids. CDR3 in amino acids: CASSIRDSFTEELFF. For the CDR3, the DNA is TGTGCCAGTAGTATCCGGGACAGTTTCACCGAGGAGCTGTTTTTT.

In this sample, this clonotype turned up many times. This chain connects TRBV28 to TRBJ2-2; maybe TRBD1 (6 bases). The CDR3 contains 15 residues. V lost 5 bases and J lost 2, with 12 bases in between. CDR1 is MDHEN and CDR2 is SYDVKM in the germline V gene. CDR3 nucleotide sequence: TGTGCCAGCAGTCTCAGGGGCCATAACACCGGGGAGCTGTTTTTT. Encoded protein: CASSLRGHNTGELFF.

This clonotype was seen repeatedly, ten times or more. The J gene is TRBJ2-5, the V gene TRBV24-1; TRBD2 matches 14 bases. Germline assignment: CDR1 KGHDR and CDR2 SFDVKD. After removal of 1 base from V and 3 bases from J, the junction contained 3 bases not matched to a gene. This CDR3 has 17 residues. The CDR3 coding sequence is TGTGCCACCAGTGATTTTGAGACTAGCGGGAGGGAAGAGACCCAGTACTTC. Amino acids: CATSDFETSGREETQYF.

The CDR3 here is CASSLEMMVLYF. CDR3 bases: TGTGCCAGCAGCTTAGAAATGATGGTTTTGTATTTT. The chain is built from TRBV11-2 and TRBJ2-3, with D unclear. The V and J ends lost 0 bases and 14 bases respectively, with 12 bases between them. CDR1 and CDR2 (germline): SGHAT, FQNNGV. This CDR3 spans 12 amino acids.

This chain joins TRBV4-1 and TRBJ1-2; 7 bases line up with TRBD1. Trimming took 4 bases from V and 2 from J; bases not matched to a gene: 7. Germline assignment: CDR1 MGHRA and CDR2 YSYEKL. This CDR3 is built from 15 residues. The CDR3 is CASSPPGQRNYGYTF. In nucleotides, the CDR3 is TGCGCCAGCAGCCCTCCGGGACAGAGAAACTATGGCTACACCTTC.

This clonotype was seen repeatedly, ten times or more. The chain recombines TRBV7-3 with TRBJ2-7, with TRBD1 matching 7 bases. Germline V CDR1 and CDR2: SGHTA, FQGTGA. The V and J ends lost 5 bases and 3 bases, in that order; junction bases with no gene match: 7. The CDR3 has 14 amino acids. CDR3 residues: CASSPRTGVYEQYF. The CDR3 DNA reads as TGTGCCAGCAGCCCCCGCACAGGGGTCTACGAGCAGTACTTC.

This clonotype was counted a few times. The genes are TRBV5-1 and TRBJ2-1; 11 bases line up with TRBD2. Trimming removed 5 bases from V and 6 bases from J; junction bases left unmatched: 7. Germline CDR1 SGHRS, CDR2 YFSETQ. The CDR3 has 15 residues. The CDR3 reads CASRRVAGGPNEQFF. The CDR3 coding sequence is TGCGCCAGCAGGCGAGTAGCGGGAGGGCCCAATGAGCAGTTCTTC.

This clonotype was counted a few times. The chain links TRBV20-1 to TRBJ1-4; the D is unclear. The CDR3 length is 14 residues. V lost 7 bases and J 0 bases, leaving 12 bases between the germline ends. The germline CDR1 and CDR2 sequences are DFQATT and SNEGSKA (reference sequence). The DNA for the CDR3 is TGCAGTGTTTTTTACACCGCAACTAATGAAAAACTGTTTTTT. This translates into CSVFYTATNEKLFF.

The table lists this clonotype with many counts. The CDR3 is CASRPPWGRLNTEAFF. CDR3 nucleotide sequence: TGTGCCAGCAGACCACCATGGGGACGCCTGAACACTGAAGCTTTCTTT. This chain uses TRBV28 with TRBJ1-1, with D perhaps TRBD1 (5 bases). In germline, CDR1 is MDHEN, CDR2 SYDVKM. There are 16 residues in the CDR3. V was pared by 6 bases and J by 0 bases, with 17 bases between.